This passage covers 21 T cell receptor beta chains from one sample sequenced in a study of blood T cell repertoires in COVID-19. The data were produced by immunoSEQ multiplex PCR, yet TCRdb's version contains in-frame clones alone and is incomplete. Of around 97,000 clones in the sample, almost 90% are singletons; the top ten hold about 3.2%. Specimen: peripheral blood. These receptors were collected from a human donor in a cohort sampled during active COVID-19.

The chain is built from TRBV19 and TRBJ1-2; 9 bases align to TRBD1. With V trimmed by 6 bases and J by 8 bases, 7 bases remained unmatched. Germline-derived CDR1 and CDR2 are LNHDA and SQIVND (reference sequence). The CDR3 length is 13 residues. CDR3 protein: CASRPGTGPGYTF. The CDR3 DNA reads as TGTGCCAGTAGGCCCGGGACAGGGCCCGGCTACACCTTC.

The chain employs TRBV9 and TRBJ1-6; TRBD1 matches at 7 bases. This CDR3 has 15 amino acids. The germline CDR1 and CDR2 sequences are SGDLS and YYNGEE. The ends lost 4 bases at V and 3 bases at J; junction bases unmatched: 4. CDR3 nucleotides: TGTGCCAGCAGCACCGGGGACAGCTATAATTCACCCCTCCACTTT. It translates to CASSTGDSYNSPLHF.

The chain has TRBV7-9 and TRBJ1-2; D unresolved. Germline CDR1 SEHNR, CDR2 FQNEAQ (reference sequence). V shed 5 bases and J shed 7 bases, with 14 bases lying between them. The CDR3 runs 13 residues. CDR3 nucleotide sequence: TGTGCCAGCAGCCGGCTGCTTGGGCTTGGCTACACCTTC. This encodes CASSRLLGLGYTF.

CDR3 coding DNA: TGCGCCAGCAGCTTGTTAGGACTAGCGGGTCGTCGTTTTTTCGGGGAGCTGTTTTTT. It encodes CASSLLGLAGRRFFGELFF. The chain combines TRBV5-1 with TRBJ2-2, with 11 positions matching TRBD2. CDR1 is SGHRS and CDR2 is YFSETQ in the germline V gene. J gave up 7 bases and V 1 base, and 15 bases lay outside the gene matches. The CDR3 is made up of 19 amino acids.

This chain uses TRBV5-4 with TRBJ1-6; 7 bases line up with TRBD1. The CDR3 totals 15 residues. Per the germline V gene, CDR1 is SGHNT and CDR2 is YYREEE (reference sequence). V lost 0 bases and J lost 9; bases outside the gene matches: 6. CDR3 in DNA: TGTGCCAGCAGCTTGGCTACAGGGGTGAGTTCACCCCTCCACTTT. The encoded protein is CASSLATGVSSPLHF.

The gene calls are TRBV6-5 and TRBJ1-2, with 7 nucleotides matching TRBD1. This CDR3 is 14 amino acids long. J lost 1 base, V lost 7 bases, and 6 bases had no gene match. In germline, CDR1 is MNHEY, CDR2 SVGAGI. The CDR3 protein is CASNTGQVNYGYTF. Here the CDR3 DNA reads TGTGCCAGCAACACAGGACAGGTTAACTATGGCTACACCTTC.

The gene calls are TRBV4-1 and TRBJ1-5, with 10 nucleotides matching TRBD1. V lost 1 base, J lost 6 bases, and 6 bases stayed unmatched. Germline V CDR1 and CDR2: MGHRA, YSYEKL. The CDR3 spans 16 residues. The CDR3: CASSQARQGATQPQHF. The CDR3 bases are TGCGCCAGCAGCCAAGCAAGACAGGGGGCAACTCAGCCCCAGCATTTT.

The rearrangement joins TRBV11-3 to TRBJ2-5; TRBD1 agrees at 9 bases. The V and J ends lost 5 bases and 4 bases, in that order; junction bases with no gene match: 8. The CDR3 length is 15 residues. Germline V gene sequence: CDR1 SGHNT, CDR2 YENEEA. CDR3 in DNA: TGTGCCAGCAGCAAACGGACAGGGGAAGGAGAGACCCAGTACTTC. This translates into CASSKRTGEGETQYF. The complete variable domain, with remaining parts taken from reference TRBV11-3 and TRBJ2-5, reads EAGVVQSPRYKIIEKKQPVAFWCNPISGHNTLYWYLQNLGQGPELLIRYENEEAVDDSQLPKDRFSAERLKGVDSTLKIQPAELGDSAVYLCASSKRTGEGETQYFGPGTRLLVL.

The V gene is TRBV5-1, the J gene TRBJ2-1; D unresolved. Between the trimmed V and J ends, which lost 0 bases and 6 bases, there was a span of 10 bases. The germline gives CDR1 SGHRS, CDR2 YFSETQ. This CDR3 contains 14 residues. The CDR3 DNA sequence: TGCGCCAGCAGCTTGGCGGGTTACTCCAATGAGCAGTTCTTC. Encoded protein: CASSLAGYSNEQFF.

The chain is built from TRBV7-9 and TRBJ2-2; 10 bases line up with TRBD1. V shed 6 bases and J 3 bases; nucleotides not matched to a gene: 4. This CDR3 is 15 amino acids long. Germline loops: CDR1 SEHNR, CDR2 FQNEAQ (reference sequence). The CDR3 here is CASRRQGADTGELFF. For the CDR3, the DNA is TGTGCCAGCAGACGACAGGGGGCCGACACCGGGGAGCTGTTTTTT.

The chain carries TRBV30 and TRBJ2-5; 8 bases fit TRBD2. Per the germline V gene, CDR1 is GTSNPN and CDR2 is SVGIG (reference sequence). Losses at the gene ends were 1 base for V and 5 bases for J; bases not matched to a gene: 6. This CDR3 spans 14 amino acids. CDR3: CAWSAGLARETQYF. CDR3 DNA sequence: TGTGCCTGGAGTGCTGGACTAGCTAGGGAGACCCAGTACTTC.

CDR3 region: CASSSLGGMGDTQYF. The DNA for the CDR3 is TGCGCCAGCAGCTCCCTGGGGGGGATGGGAGATACGCAGTATTTT. The J gene is TRBJ2-3, the V gene TRBV5-1; 7 bases are a match to TRBD2. CDR3 length: 15 amino acids. Per the germline V gene, CDR1 is SGHRS and CDR2 is YFSETQ. The trim removed 3 bases at V and 5 bases at J, leaving 9 bases unmatched.

The rearrangement links TRBV6-5 to TRBJ1-1; 8 positions match TRBD1. V lost 6 bases and J lost 0; bases outside the gene matches: 3. CDR1 and CDR2 (germline): MNHEY, SVGAGI. This CDR3 contains 14 residues. This CDR3 is CASRGQGLNTEAFF. The CDR3 bases are TGTGCCAGCAGAGGACAGGGCCTGAACACTGAAGCTTTCTTT.

The chain combines TRBV7-6 with TRBJ2-7; the D gene is possibly TRBD2 (5 bases). The CDR3 loop spans 13 amino acids. The V end was cut by 3 bases, the J end by 6 bases, with 12 bases between. The germline gives CDR1 SGHVS, CDR2 FNYEAQ. The DNA for the CDR3 is TGTGCCAGCAGCTTGGCCGAGGAGGTCGAGCAGTACTTC. It codes for CASSLAEEVEQYF.

The rearrangement uses TRBV4-1 and TRBJ2-7, with TRBD2 identical over 10 bases. The V gene end was trimmed by 4 bases and the J gene end by 4 bases; junction bases not matched to a gene: 4. Per germline, CDR1 MGHRA and CDR2 YSYEKL. The CDR3 contains 14 residues. In nucleotides, the CDR3 is TGCGCCAGCAGCCTAGCGGGGGGCGGGTACGAGCAGTACTTC. Translating gives CASSLAGGGYEQYF.

The chain couples TRBV25-1 to TRBJ1-6; 8 bases are a match to TRBD1. Trimming at V came to 7 bases and at J to 11 bases, leaving 10 bases not matched to a gene. CDR3 length: 14 residues. Looked up from germline, CDR1 is MGHDK and CDR2 is SYGVNS. The CDR3 sequence is CASTSNRGFTPLHF. The DNA of the CDR3 is TGTGCCAGCACGTCGAACAGGGGGTTCACACCCCTCCACTTT. Complete variable domain (other parts from reference TRBV25-1 and TRBJ1-6): EADIYQTPRYLVIGTGKKITLECSQTMGHDKMYWYQQDPGMELHLIHYSYGVNSTEKGDLSSESTVSRIRTEHFPLTLESARPSHTSQYLCASTSNRGFTPLHFGNGTRLTVT.

The rearrangement links TRBV19 to TRBJ2-1; 11 bases align to TRBD2. V shed 4 bases and J 4 bases; nucleotides not matched to a gene: 9. The CDR3 covers 17 residues. Looked up from germline, CDR1 is LNHDA and CDR2 is SQIVND (reference sequence). Here the CDR3 reads CASSKGPGLAEYNEQFF. CDR3 DNA: TGTGCCAGTAGTAAGGGGCCGGGACTAGCGGAATACAATGAGCAGTTCTTC.

V is TRBV27 and J is TRBJ2-7, with 12 bases lining up with TRBD1. V was clipped by 7 bases and J by 3 bases; unmatched bases: 13. CDR1 and CDR2 from the germline V gene are MNHEY and SMNVEV (reference sequence). The CDR3 sequence is 17 residues long. This CDR3 is CASIAQAGTGGNYEQYF. The DNA for the CDR3 is TGTGCCAGCATCGCACAGGCCGGGACAGGGGGCAACTACGAGCAGTACTTC.

This rearrangement joins TRBV3-1 (or the pseudogene TRBV3-2) to TRBJ1-1, with D unclear. Trimming cost V 2 bases and J 6 bases, with 10 bases left between them. This CDR3 comprises 13 residues. CDR1 and CDR2 (germline): LGHDT, YNNKEL (reference sequence). Here the CDR3 reads CASSQYNIAEAFF. CDR3 nucleotide sequence: TGTGCCAGCAGCCAATATAACATTGCTGAAGCTTTCTTT.

About this clone: At one end the junction does not follow the germline gene, possibly because of a read error. The V call is TRBV11-2, the J call TRBJ2-5; D call uncertain. Germline loops: CDR1 SGHAT, CDR2 FQNNGV. The CDR3 totals 14 residues. CDR3 bases: TGTGCCAGCAACTTAGTATCGGTCCAAGAGACCCAGTACTTC. Its translation is CASNLVSVQETQYF. The whole variable domain, filled in from reference TRBV11-2 and TRBJ2-5, reads EAGVAQSPRYKIIEKRQSVAFWCNPISGHATLYWYQQILGQGPKLLIQFQNNGVVDDSQLPKDRFSAERLKGVDSTLKIQPAKLEDSAVYLCASNLVSVQETQYFGPGTRLLVL.

The chain recombines TRBV30 with TRBJ2-2; D unresolved. This CDR3 spans 12 amino acids. Germline V gene data show CDR1 as GTSNPN and CDR2 as SVGIG (reference sequence). Trimming removed 0 bases at V and 8 bases at J, with 7 bases between. CDR3 in amino acids: CAWSVSRGELFF. For the CDR3, the DNA is TGTGCCTGGAGTGTGTCCAGGGGGGAGCTGTTTTTT.